The source of this T cell receptor beta chain is a study of T cell responses to AZD1222 COVID-19 vaccine. The protocol was immunoSEQ multiplex PCR, while the TCRdb copy is restricted to in-frame clones and leaves out a portion. The table lists 130,000 or so clones, over 90% of them singletons. Points from the study as a whole: At 160-218 and 743-854, vaccine-associated CD4 TCRs were dominant, and they spanned spike. After two AZD1222 doses, spike-specific TCR breadth and depth rose versus day 0. Donors in the cohort were predominantly white British and more often female, and clonal diversity was possibly underestimated. Baseline seropositives among AZD1222 recipients totaled only five to seven.

The CDR3 has 15 amino acids. V was cut by 7 bases and J by 1 base, with 16 bases left in between. The germline gives CDR1 MNHEY, CDR2 SVGAGI. This clone has just one count. Its antigen is not identified. This receptor was identified in an adult in good health. The specimen comprised peripheral blood, sampled on day 0 of AZD1222 vaccination. The gene calls are TRBV6-5 and TRBJ1-1; D is possibly TRBD1 (6 bases). CDR3 sequence: CASNPTGPGNTEAFF. The DNA for the CDR3 is TGTGCCAGCAACCCGACAGGCCCCGGGAACACTGAAGCTTTCTTT.